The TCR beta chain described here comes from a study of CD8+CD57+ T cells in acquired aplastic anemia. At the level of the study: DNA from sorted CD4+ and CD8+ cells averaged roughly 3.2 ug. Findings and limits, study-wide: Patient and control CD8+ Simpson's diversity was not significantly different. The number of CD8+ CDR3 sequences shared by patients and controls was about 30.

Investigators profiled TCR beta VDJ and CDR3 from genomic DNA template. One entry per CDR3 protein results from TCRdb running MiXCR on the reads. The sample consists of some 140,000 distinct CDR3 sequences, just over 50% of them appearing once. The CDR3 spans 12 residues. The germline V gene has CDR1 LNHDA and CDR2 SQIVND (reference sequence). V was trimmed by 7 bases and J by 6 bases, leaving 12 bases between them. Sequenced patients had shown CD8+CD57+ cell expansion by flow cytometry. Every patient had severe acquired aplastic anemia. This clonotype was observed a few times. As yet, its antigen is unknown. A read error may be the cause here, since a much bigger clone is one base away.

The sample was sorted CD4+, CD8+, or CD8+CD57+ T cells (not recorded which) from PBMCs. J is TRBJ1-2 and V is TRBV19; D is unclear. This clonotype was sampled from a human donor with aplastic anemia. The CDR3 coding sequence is TGTGCCAGTACAGACGGGTCCAATGGCTACACCTTC. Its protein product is CASTDGSNGYTF. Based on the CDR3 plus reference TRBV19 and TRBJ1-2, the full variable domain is DGGITQSPKYLFRKEGQNVTLSCEQNLNHDAMYWYRQDPGQGLRLIYYSQIVNDFQKGDIAEGYSVSREKKESFPLTVTSAQKNPTAFYLCASTDGSNGYTFGSGTRLTVV.